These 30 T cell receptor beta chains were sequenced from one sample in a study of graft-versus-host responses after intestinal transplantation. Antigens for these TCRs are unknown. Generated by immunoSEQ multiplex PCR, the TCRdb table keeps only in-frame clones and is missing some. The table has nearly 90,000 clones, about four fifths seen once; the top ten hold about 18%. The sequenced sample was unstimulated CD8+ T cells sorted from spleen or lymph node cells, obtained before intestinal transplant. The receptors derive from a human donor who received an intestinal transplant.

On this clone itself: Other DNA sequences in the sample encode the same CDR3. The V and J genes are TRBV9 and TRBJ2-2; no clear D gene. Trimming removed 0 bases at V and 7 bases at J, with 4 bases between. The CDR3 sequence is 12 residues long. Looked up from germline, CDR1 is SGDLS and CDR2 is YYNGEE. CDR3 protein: CASSVGGGELFF. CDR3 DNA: TGTGCCAGCAGCGTAGGAGGCGGGGAGCTGTTTTTT.

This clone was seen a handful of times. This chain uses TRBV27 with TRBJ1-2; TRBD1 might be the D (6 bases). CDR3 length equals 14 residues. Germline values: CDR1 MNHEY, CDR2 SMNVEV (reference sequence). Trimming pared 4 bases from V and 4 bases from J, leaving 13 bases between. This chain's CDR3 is CASSSWGGPYGYTF. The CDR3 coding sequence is TGTGCCAGCAGTTCGTGGGGGGGGCCCTATGGCTACACCTTC.

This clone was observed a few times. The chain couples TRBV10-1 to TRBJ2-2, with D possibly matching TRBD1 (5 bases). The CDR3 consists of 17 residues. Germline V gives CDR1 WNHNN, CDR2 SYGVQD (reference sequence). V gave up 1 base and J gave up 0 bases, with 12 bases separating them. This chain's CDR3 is CASSEWQGEANTGELFF. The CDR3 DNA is TGCGCCAGCAGTGAGTGGCAGGGCGAGGCGAACACCGGGGAGCTGTTTTTT.

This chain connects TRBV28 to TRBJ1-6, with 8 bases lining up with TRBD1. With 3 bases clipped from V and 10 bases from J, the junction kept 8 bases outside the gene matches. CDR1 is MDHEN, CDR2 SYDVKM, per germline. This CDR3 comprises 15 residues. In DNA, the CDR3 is TGTGCCAGCAGTTTGCGGACAGGGCAGTCATCACCCCTCCACTTT. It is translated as CASSLRTGQSSPLHF.

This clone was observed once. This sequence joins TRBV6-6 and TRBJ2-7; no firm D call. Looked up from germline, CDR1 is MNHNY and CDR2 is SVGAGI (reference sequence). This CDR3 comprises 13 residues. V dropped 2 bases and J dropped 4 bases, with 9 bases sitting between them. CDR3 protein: CASSYTNGYEQYF. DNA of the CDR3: TGTGCCAGCAGTTACACTAACGGGTACGAGCAGTACTTC.

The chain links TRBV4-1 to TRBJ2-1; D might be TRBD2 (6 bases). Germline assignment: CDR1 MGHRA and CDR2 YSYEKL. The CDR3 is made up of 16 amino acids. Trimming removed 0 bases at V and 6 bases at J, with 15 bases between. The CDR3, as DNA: TGCGCCAGCAGCCAAGATATACTAGCTGGCTTCAATGAGCAGTTCTTC. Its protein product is CASSQDILAGFNEQFF.

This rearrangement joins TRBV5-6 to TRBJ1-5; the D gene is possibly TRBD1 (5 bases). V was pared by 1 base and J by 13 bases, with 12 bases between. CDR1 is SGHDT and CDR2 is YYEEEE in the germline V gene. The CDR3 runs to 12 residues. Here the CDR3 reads CASSLHKGNQHF. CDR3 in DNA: TGTGCCAGCAGCTTGCATAAGGGGAATCAGCATTTT.

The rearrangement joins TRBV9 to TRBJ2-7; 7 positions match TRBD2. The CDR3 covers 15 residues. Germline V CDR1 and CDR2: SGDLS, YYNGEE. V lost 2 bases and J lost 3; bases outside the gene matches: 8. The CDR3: CASSVSGFGIYEQYF. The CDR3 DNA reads TGTGCCAGCAGCGTTAGCGGGTTCGGCATCTACGAGCAGTACTTC.

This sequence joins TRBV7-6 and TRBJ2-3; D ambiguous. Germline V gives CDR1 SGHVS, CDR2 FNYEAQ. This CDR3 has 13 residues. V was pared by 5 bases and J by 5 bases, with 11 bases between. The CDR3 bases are TGTGCCAGCAGCGGCTTTACGGGAGATACGCAGTATTTT. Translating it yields CASSGFTGDTQYF.

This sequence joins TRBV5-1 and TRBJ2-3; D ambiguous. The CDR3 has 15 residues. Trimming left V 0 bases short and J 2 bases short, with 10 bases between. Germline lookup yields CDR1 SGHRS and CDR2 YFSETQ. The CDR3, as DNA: TGCGCCAGCAGCTTGGTCGTGCAGAACACAGATACGCAGTATTTT. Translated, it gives CASSLVVQNTDTQYF.

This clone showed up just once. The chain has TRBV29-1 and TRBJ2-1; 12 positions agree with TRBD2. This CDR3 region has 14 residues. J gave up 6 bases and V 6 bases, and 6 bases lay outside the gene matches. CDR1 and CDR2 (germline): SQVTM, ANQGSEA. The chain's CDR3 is CSVALAGGPNEQFF. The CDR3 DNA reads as TGCAGCGTAGCCCTAGCGGGGGGGCCCAATGAGCAGTTCTTC.

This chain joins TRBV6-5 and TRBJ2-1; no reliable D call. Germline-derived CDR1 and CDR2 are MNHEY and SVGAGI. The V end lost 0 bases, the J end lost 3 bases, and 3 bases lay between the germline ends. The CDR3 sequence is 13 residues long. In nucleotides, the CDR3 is TGTGCCAGCAGTTACTCGGGCTACAATGAGCAGTTCTTC. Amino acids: CASSYSGYNEQFF.

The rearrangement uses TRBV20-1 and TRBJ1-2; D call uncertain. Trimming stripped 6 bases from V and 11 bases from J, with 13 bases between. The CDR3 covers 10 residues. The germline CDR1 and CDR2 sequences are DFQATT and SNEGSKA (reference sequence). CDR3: CSAALPEYTF. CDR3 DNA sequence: TGCAGTGCCGCCCTGCCTGAATACACCTTC.

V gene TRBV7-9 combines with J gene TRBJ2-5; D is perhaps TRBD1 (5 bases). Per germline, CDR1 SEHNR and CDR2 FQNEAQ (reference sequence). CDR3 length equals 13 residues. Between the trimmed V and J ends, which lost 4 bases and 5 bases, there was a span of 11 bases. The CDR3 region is CASSSPGRETQYF. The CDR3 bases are TGTGCCAGCAGCTCCCCAGGGCGCGAGACCCAGTACTTC.

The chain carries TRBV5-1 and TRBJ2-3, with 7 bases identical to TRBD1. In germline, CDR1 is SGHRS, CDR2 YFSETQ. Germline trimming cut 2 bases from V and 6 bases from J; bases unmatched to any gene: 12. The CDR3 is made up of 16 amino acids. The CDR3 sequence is CASSFTGVVGSDTQYF. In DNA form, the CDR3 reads TGCGCCAGCAGCTTCACAGGGGTAGTCGGCTCGGATACGCAGTATTTT.

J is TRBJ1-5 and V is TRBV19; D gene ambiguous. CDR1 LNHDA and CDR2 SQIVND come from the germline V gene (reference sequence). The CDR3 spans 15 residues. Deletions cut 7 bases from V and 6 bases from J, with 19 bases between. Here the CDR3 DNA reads TGTGCCAGTACCCTGAGCAGCCCGTATCCTCAGCCCCAGCATTTT. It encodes CASTLSSPYPQPQHF.

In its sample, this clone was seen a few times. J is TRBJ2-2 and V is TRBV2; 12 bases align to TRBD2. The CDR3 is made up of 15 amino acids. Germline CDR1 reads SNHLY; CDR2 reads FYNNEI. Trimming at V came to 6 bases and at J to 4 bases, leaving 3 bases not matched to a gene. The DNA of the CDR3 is TGTGCCAGCAGCCCTAGCGGGGGGGCCACCGGGGAGCTGTTTTTT. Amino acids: CASSPSGGATGELFF.

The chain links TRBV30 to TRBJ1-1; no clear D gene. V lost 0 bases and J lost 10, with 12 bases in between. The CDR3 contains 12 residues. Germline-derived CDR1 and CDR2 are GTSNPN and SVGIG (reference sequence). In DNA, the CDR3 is TGTGCCTGGAGTGTACAACAGCTGGTAGCTTTCTTT. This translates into CAWSVQQLVAFF.

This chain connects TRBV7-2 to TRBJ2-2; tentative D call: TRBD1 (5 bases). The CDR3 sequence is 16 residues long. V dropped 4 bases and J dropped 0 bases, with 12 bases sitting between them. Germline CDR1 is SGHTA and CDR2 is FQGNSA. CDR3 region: CASSSSQASNTGELFF. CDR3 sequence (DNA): TGTGCCAGCAGCTCCTCACAGGCTTCGAACACCGGGGAGCTGTTTTTT.

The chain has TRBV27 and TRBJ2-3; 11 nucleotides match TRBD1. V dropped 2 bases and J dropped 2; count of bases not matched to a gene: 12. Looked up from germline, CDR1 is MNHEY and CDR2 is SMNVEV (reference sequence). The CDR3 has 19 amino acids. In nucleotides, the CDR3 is TGTGCCAGCAGTTTAGGACAGGGGGCGAGCCGAGGGGCCACAGATACGCAGTATTTT. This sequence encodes CASSLGQGASRGATDTQYF.

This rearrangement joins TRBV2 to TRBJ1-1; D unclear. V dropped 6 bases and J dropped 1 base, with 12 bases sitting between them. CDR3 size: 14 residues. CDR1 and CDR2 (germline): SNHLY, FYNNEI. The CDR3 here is CASRILTGNTEAFF. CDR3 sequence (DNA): TGTGCCAGCAGGATTTTGACGGGGAACACTGAAGCTTTCTTT.

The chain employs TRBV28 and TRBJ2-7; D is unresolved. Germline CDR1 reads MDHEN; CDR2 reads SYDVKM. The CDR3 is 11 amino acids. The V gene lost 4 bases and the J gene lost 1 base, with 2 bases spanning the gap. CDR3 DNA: TGTGCCAGCAGTTCATCCTACGAGCAGTACTTC. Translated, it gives CASSSSYEQYF.

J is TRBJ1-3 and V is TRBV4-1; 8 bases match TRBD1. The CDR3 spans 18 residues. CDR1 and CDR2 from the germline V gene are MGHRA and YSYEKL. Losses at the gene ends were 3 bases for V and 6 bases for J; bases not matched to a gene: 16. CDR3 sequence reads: CASSHSLLRTGSINTIYF. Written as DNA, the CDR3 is TGCGCCAGCAGCCATAGTCTTTTGAGGACAGGGAGTATAAACACCATATATTTT.

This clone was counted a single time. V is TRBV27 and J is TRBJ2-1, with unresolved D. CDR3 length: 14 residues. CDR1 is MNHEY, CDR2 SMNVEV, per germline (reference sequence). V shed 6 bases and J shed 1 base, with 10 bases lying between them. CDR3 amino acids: CASRGDTSYNEQFF. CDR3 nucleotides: TGTGCCAGCAGGGGTGACACGTCCTACAATGAGCAGTTCTTC.

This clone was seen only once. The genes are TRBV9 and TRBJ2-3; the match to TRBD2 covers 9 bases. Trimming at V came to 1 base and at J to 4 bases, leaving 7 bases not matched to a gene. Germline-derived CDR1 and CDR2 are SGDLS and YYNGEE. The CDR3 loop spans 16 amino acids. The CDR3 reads CASSVLGLAGPDTQYF. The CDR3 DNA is TGTGCCAGCAGCGTACTCGGGCTAGCGGGGCCAGATACGCAGTATTTT.

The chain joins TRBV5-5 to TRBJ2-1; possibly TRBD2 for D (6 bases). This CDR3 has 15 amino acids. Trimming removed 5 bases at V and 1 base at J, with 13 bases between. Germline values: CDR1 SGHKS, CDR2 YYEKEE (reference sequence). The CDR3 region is CASSYLAQSYNEQFF. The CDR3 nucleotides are TGTGCCAGCAGTTACCTAGCGCAATCCTACAATGAGCAGTTCTTC.

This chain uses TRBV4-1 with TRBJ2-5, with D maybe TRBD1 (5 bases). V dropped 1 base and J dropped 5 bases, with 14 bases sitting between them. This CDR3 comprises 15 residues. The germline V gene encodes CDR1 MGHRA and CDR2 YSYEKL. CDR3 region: CASSQVGAGRETQYF. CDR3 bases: TGCGCCAGCAGCCAAGTTGGGGCAGGGCGGGAGACCCAGTACTTC.

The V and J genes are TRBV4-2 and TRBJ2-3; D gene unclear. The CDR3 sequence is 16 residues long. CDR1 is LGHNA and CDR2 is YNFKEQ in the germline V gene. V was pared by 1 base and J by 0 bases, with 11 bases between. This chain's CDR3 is CASSQGRLPSTDTQYF. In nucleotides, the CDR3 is TGTGCCAGCAGCCAAGGACGGCTCCCTAGCACAGATACGCAGTATTTT.

Here the CDR3 DNA reads TGTGCCAGTCCGGACAGGGCCTATGGCTACACCTTC. Its protein is CASPDRAYGYTF. The chain links TRBV19 to TRBJ1-2; 8 bases agree with TRBD1. The V and J ends lost 8 bases and 4 bases, in that order; junction bases with no gene match: 3. CDR3 size: 12 residues. Germline values: CDR1 LNHDA, CDR2 SQIVND (reference sequence).

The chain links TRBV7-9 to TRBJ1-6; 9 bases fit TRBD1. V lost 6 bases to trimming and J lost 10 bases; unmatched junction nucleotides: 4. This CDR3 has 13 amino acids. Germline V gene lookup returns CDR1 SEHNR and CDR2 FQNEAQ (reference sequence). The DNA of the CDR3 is TGTGCCAGCAGGTGGACAGGGGAATCACCCCTCCACTTT. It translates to CASRWTGESPLHF.